The clone carrying this TCR beta chain was observed a few times. Its target is unknown. The CDR3 runs 14 residues. V lost 3 bases and J 0 bases, leaving 6 bases between the germline ends. Germline V gives CDR1 SGHRS, CDR2 YFSETQ. The study reverse transcribed the entire isolated RNA, so it sequenced expressed TCRB transcripts. Clones were read by immunoSEQ multiplex PCR, and TCRdb kept only the in-frame ones, dropping some. The sample has 900,000 or so clones; roughly a sixth are singletons. The entry originates in a study of beta chain features in type 1 diabetes. Study-wide results and caveats: Shorter templates might be favored by PCR, and equally so in patients and in controls. Among patients, naive, central memory and Treg TCRB repertoires appeared more similar than among healthy donors.

What was sequenced was naive CD4+ T cells from blood. The chain is built from TRBV5-1 and TRBJ1-4; no clear D gene. This sequence was found in a woman aged 18-35 years in good health. The CDR3 DNA is TGCGCCAGCAGCTCCGGGACAACTAATGAAAAACTGTTTTTT. Translating it yields CASSSGTTNEKLFF.